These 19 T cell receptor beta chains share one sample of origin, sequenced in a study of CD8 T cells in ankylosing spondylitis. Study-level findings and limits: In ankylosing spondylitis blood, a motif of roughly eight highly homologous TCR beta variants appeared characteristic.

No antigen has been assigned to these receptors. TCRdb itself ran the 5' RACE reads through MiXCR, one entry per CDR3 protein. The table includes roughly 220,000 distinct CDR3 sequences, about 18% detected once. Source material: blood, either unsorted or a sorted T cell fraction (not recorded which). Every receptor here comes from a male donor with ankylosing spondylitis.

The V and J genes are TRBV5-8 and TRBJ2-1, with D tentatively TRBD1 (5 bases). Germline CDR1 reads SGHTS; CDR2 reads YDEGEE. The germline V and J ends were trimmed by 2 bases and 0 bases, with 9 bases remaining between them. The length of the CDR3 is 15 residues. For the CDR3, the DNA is TGTGCCAGCAGCTTCGACAGAAGCTCCTACAATGAGCAGTTCTTC. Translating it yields CASSFDRSSYNEQFF.

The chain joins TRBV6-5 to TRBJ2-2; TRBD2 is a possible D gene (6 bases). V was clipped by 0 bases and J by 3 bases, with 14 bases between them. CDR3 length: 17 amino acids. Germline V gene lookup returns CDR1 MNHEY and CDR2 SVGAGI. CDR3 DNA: TGTGCCAGCAGTTACTCGAGCTGGACTAAAGACACCGGGGAGCTGTTTTTT. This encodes CASSYSSWTKDTGELFF.

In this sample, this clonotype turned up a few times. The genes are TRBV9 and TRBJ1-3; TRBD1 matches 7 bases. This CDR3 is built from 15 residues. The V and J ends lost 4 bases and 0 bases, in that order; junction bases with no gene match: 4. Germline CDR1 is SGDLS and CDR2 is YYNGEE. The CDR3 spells CASSQGTDSGNTIYF. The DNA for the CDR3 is TGTGCCAGCAGCCAAGGGACAGACTCTGGAAACACCATATATTTT.

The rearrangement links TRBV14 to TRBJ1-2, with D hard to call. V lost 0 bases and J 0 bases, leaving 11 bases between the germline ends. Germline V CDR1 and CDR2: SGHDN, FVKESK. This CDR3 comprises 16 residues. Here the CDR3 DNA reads TGTGCCAGCAGCCAAGATCAGCCAGCAGCTAACTATGGCTACACCTTC. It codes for CASSQDQPAANYGYTF.

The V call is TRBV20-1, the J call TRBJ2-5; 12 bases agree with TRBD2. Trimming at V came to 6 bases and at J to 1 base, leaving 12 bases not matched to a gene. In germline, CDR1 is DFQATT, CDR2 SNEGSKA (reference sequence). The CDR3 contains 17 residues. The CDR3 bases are TGCAGTGCCCCTCCGCTAGCGGGAGGGGCACCCCAAGAGACCCAGTACTTC. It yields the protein CSAPPLAGGAPQETQYF.

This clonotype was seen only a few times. CDR3 region: CASSMTSGLYNEQFF. CDR3 bases: TGTGCCAGCAGCATGACTAGCGGGTTGTACAATGAGCAGTTCTTC. The chain recombines TRBV9 with TRBJ2-1; 10 nucleotides line up with TRBD2. The CDR3 spans 15 residues. The V segment lost 4 bases and the J segment 4 bases; nucleotides outside the gene matches: 5. Germline V gives CDR1 SGDLS, CDR2 YYNGEE.

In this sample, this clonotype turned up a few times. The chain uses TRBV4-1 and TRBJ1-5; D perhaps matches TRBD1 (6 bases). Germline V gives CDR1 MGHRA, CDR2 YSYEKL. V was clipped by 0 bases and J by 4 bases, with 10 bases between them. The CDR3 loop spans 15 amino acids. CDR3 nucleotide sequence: TGCGCCAGCAGCCAAGATGAGGGGGGGAATCAGCCCCAGCATTTT. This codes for CASSQDEGGNQPQHF.

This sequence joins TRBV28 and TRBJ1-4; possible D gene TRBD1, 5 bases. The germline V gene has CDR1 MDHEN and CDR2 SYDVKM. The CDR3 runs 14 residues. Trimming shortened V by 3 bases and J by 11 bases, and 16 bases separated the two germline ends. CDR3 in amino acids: CASSFSVGGRKLFF. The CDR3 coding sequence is TGTGCCAGCAGTTTTTCGGTCGGGGGTCGCAAACTGTTTTTT.

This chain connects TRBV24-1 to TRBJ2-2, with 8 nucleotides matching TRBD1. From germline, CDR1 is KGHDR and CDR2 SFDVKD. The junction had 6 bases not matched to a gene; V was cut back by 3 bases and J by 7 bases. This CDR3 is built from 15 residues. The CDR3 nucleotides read TGTGCCACCAGTGATCCAGGACAGGGCGGCGGGGAGCTGTTTTTT. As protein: CATSDPGQGGGELFF.

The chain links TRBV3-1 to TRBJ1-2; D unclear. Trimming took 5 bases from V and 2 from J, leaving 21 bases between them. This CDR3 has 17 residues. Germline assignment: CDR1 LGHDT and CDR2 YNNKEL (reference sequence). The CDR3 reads CASSSGEAGFVNYGYTF. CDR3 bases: TGTGCCAGCAGCTCTGGGGAAGCGGGGTTCGTGAACTATGGCTACACCTTC.

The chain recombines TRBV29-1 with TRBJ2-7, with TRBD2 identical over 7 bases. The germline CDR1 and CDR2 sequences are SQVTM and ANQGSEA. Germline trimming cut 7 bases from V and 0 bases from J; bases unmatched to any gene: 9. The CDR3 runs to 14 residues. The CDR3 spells CSAVLGGGSYEQYF. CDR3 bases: TGCAGCGCAGTCTTGGGGGGGGGCTCCTACGAGCAGTACTTC.

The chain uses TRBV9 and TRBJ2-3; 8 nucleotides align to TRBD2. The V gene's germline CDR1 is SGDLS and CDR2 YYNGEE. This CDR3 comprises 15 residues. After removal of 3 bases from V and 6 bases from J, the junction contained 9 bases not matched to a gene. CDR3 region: CASSDPGLGADTQYF. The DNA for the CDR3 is TGTGCCAGCAGCGACCCGGGACTAGGGGCCGATACGCAGTATTTT.

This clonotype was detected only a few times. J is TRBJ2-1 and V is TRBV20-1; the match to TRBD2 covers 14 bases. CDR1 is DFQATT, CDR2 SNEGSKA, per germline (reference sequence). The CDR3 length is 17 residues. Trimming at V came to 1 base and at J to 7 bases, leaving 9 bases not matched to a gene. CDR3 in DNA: TGCAGTGCTAGAGGTTCAGGGACTAGCGGGAGAGGGAATGAGCAGTTCTTC. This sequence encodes CSARGSGTSGRGNEQFF.

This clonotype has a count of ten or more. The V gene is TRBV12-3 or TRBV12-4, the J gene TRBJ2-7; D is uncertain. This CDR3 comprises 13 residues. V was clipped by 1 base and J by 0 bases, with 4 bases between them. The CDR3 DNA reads TGTGCCAGCAGTTTAGGGATCTCCTACGAGCAGTACTTC. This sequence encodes CASSLGISYEQYF.

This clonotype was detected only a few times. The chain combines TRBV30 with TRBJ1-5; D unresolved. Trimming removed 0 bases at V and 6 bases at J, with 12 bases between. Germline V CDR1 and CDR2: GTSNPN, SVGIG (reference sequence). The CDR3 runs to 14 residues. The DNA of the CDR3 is TGTGCCTGGAGTGTTGTGGAGGAGGTTCAGCCCCAGCATTTT. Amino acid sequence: CAWSVVEEVQPQHF.

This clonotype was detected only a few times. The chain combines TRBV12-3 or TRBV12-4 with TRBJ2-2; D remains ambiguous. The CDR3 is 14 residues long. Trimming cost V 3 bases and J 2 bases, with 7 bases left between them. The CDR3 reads CASSLPDNTGELFF. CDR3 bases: TGTGCCAGCAGTTTGCCAGATAACACCGGGGAGCTGTTTTTT.

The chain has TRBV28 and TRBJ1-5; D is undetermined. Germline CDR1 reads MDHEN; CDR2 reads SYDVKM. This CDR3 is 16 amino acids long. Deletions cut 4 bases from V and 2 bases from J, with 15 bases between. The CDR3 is CASSSPVPQGNQPQHF. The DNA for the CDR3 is TGTGCCAGCAGTTCCCCGGTTCCGCAAGGCAATCAGCCCCAGCATTTT. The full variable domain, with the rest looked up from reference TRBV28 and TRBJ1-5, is DVKVTQSSRYLVKRTGEKVFLECVQDMDHENMFWYRQDPGLGLRLIYFSYDVKMKEKGDIPEGYSVSREKKERFSLILESASTNQTSMYLCASSSPVPQGNQPQHFGDGTRLSIL.

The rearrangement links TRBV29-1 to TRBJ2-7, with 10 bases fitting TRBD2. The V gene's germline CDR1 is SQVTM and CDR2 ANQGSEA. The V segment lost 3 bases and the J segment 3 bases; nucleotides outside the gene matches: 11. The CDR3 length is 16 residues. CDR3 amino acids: CSVEGGLAGGGYEQYF. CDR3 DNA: TGCAGCGTTGAGGGGGGGTTAGCGGGAGGAGGCTACGAGCAGTACTTC.

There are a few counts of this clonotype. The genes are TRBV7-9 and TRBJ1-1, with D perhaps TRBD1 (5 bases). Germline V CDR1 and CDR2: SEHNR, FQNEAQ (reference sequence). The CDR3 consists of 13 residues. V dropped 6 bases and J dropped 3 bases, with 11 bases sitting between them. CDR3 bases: TGTGCCAGCAGGGCAGGGCACGACACTGAAGCTTTCTTT. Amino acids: CASRAGHDTEAFF.